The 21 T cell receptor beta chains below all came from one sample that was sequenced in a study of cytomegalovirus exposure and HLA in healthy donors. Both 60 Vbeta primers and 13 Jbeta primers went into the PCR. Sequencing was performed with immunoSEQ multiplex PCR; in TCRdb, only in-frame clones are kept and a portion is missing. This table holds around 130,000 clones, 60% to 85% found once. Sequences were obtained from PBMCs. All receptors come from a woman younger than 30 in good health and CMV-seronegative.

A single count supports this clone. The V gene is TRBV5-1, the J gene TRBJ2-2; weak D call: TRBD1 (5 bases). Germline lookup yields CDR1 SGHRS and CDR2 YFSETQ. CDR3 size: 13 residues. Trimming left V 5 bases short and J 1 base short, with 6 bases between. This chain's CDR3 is CASRGQNTGELFF. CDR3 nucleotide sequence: TGCGCCAGCAGGGGGCAGAACACCGGGGAGCTGTTTTTT. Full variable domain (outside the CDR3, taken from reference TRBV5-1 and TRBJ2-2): KAGVTQTPRYLIKTRGQQVTLSCSPISGHRSVSWYQQTPGQGLQFLFEYFSETQRNKGNFPGRFSGRQFSNSRSEMNVSTLELGDSALYLCASRGQNTGELFFGEGSRLTVL.

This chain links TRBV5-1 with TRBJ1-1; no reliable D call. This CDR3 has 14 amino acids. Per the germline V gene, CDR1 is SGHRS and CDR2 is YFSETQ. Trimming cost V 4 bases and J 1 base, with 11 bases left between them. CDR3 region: CASSPGIPNTEAFF. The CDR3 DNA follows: TGCGCCAGCAGCCCCGGGATCCCGAACACTGAAGCTTTCTTT.

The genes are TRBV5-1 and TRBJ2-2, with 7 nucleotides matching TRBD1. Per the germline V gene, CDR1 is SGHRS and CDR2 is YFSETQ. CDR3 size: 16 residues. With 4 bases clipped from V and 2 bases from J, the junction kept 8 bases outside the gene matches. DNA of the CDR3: TGCGCCAGCAGCCCCCCCGGGACAGCTAACACCGGGGAGCTGTTTTTT. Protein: CASSPPGTANTGELFF. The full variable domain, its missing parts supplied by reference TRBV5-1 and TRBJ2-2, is KAGVTQTPRYLIKTRGQQVTLSCSPISGHRSVSWYQQTPGQGLQFLFEYFSETQRNKGNFPGRFSGRQFSNSRSEMNVSTLELGDSALYLCASSPPGTANTGELFFGEGSRLTVL.

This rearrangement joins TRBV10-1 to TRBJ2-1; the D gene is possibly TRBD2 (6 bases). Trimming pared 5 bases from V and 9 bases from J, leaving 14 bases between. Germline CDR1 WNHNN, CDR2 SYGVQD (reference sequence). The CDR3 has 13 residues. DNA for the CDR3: TGCGCCAGCAGTACTAGCTCGGCTGGTGAGCAGTTCTTC. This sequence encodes CASSTSSAGEQFF.

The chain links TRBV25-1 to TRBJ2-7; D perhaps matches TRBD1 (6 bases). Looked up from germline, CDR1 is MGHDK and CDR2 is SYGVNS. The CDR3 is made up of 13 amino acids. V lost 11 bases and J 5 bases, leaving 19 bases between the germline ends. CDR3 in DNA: TGTGCCCGTACAGGACAGTCGACCCACGAGCAGTACTTC. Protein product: CARTGQSTHEQYF.

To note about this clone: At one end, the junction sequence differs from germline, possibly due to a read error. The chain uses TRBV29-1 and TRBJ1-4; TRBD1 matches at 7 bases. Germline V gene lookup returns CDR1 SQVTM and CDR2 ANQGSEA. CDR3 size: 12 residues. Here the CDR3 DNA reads TGCAGCGCGGGGGACGAGCCGGGACAGAGCCTTTTT. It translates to CSAGDEPGQSLF.

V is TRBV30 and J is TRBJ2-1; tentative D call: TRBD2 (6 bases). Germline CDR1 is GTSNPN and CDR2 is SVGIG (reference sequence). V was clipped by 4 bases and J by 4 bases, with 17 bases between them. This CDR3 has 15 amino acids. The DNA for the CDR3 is TGTGCCTGGAAGCCGGGACTCCGATTGTACAATGAGCAGTTCTTC. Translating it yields CAWKPGLRLYNEQFF. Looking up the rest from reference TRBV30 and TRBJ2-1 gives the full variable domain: SQTIHQWPATLVQPVGSPLSLECTVEGTSNPNLYWYRQAAGRGLQLLFYSVGIGQISSEVPQNLSASRPQDRQFILSSKKLLLSDSGFYLCAWKPGLRLYNEQFFGPGTRLTVL.

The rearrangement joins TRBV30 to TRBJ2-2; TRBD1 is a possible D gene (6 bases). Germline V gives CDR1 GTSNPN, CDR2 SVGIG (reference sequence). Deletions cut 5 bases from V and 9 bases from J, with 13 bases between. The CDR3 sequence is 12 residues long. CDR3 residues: CAWERGIRELFF. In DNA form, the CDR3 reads TGTGCCTGGGAAAGGGGGATAAGGGAGCTGTTTTTT.

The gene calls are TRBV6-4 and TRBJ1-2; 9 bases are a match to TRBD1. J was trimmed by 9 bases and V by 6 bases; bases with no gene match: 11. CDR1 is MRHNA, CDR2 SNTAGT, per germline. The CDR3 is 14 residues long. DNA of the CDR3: TGTGCCAGCAGAATACAGGGGGCTGGCAAAAGCTACACCTTC. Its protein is CASRIQGAGKSYTF.

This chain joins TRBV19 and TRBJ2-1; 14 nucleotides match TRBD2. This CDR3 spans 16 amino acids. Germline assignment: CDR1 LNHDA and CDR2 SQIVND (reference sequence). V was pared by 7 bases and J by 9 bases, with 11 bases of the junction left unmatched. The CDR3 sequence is CASMGLAGVPPTEQFF. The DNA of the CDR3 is TGTGCCAGTATGGGACTAGCGGGAGTCCCCCCAACTGAGCAGTTCTTC. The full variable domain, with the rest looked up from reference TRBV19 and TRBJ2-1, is DGGITQSPKYLFRKEGQNVTLSCEQNLNHDAMYWYRQDPGQGLRLIYYSQIVNDFQKGDIAEGYSVSREKKESFPLTVTSAQKNPTAFYLCASMGLAGVPPTEQFFGPGTRLTVL.

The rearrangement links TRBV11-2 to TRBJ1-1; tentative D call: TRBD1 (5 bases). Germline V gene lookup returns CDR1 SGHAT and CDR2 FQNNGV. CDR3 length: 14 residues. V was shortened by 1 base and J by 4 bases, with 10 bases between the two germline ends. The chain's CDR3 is CASSLVGGVTEAFF. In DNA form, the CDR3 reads TGTGCCAGCAGCTTAGTGGGAGGGGTCACTGAAGCTTTCTTT.

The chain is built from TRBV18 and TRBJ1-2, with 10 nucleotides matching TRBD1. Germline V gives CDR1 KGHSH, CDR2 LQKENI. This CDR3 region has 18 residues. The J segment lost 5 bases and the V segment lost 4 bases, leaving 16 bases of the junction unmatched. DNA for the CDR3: TGTGCCAGCTCACTTTTTCCGACAGGGGGCGCGGAGAAATATGGCTACACCTTC. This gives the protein CASSLFPTGGAEKYGYTF.

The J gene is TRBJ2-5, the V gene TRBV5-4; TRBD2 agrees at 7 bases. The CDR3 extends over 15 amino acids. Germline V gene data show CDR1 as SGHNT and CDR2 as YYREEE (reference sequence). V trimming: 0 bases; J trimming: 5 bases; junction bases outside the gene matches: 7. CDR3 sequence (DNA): TGTGCCAGCAGCTTGGGCGGGAGTGGAGGGGAGACCCAGTACTTC. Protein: CASSLGGSGGETQYF.

The DNA of the CDR3 is TGTGCCAGCAGTGAAGCAACCGGGAGGTCCTACGAGCAGTACTTC. Protein: CASSEATGRSYEQYF. V and J are TRBV6-1 and TRBJ2-7; TRBD2 matches 7 bases. CDR1 is MNHNS, CDR2 SASEGT, per germline. V was clipped by 0 bases and J by 1 base; unmatched bases: 3. CDR3 length: 15 amino acids.

In DNA form, the CDR3 reads TGTGCCACCAGCAGAGGGGCAGGGAACCGCGTTGAAGCTTTCTTT. Translated, it gives CATSRGAGNRVEAFF. The V and J genes are TRBV15 and TRBJ1-1, with D perhaps matching TRBD1 (5 bases). Trimming cost V 1 base and J 7 bases, with 16 bases left between them. The CDR3 contains 15 residues. In germline, CDR1 is LNHNV, CDR2 YYDKDF (reference sequence).

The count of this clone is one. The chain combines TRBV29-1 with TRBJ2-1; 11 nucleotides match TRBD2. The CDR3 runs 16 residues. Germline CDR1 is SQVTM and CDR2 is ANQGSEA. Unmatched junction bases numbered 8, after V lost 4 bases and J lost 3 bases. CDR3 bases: TGCAGCGTTGTTAGCGGGAGGGCCGAACTCTACAATGAGCAGTTCTTC. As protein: CSVVSGRAELYNEQFF.

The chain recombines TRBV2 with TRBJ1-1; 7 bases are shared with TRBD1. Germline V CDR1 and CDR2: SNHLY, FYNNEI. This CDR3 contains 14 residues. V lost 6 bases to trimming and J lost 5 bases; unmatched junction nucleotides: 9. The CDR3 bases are TGTGCCAGCAGGAACCGACAGGGTTGGACTGAAGCTTTCTTT. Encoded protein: CASRNRQGWTEAFF.

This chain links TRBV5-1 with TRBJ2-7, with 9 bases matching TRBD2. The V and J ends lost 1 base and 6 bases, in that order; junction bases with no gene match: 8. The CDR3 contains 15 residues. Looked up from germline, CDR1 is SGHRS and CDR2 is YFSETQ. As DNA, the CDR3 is TGCGCCAGCAGCTTGAAGGTAGCGGGAGACGGCGAGCAGTACTTC. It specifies CASSLKVAGDGEQYF. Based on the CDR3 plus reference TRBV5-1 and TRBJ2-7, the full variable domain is KAGVTQTPRYLIKTRGQQVTLSCSPISGHRSVSWYQQTPGQGLQFLFEYFSETQRNKGNFPGRFSGRQFSNSRSEMNVSTLELGDSALYLCASSLKVAGDGEQYFGPGTRLTVT.

The CDR3 DNA follows: TGTGCCAGTAGATCGGGACAGGCGAACACTGAAGCTTTCTTT. It codes for CASRSGQANTEAFF. This sequence joins TRBV19 and TRBJ1-1; 8 bases align to TRBD1. In germline, CDR1 is LNHDA, CDR2 SQIVND (reference sequence). There are 14 residues in the CDR3. J was trimmed by 1 base and V by 6 bases; bases with no gene match: 4.

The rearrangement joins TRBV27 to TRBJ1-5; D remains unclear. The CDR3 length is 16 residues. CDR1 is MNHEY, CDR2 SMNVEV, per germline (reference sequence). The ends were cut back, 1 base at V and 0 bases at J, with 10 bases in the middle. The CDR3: CASSLFAQNSNQPQHF. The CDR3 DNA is TGTGCCAGCAGTTTATTTGCCCAGAATAGCAATCAGCCCCAGCATTTT.

DNA for the CDR3: TGCGCCAGCAGCTTGGACCCAGGGGGCGCGGGCACTGAAGCTTTCTTT. Protein product: CASSLDPGGAGTEAFF. V gene TRBV5-1 combines with J gene TRBJ1-1, with 8 bases identical to TRBD1. Germline trimming cut 0 bases from V and 4 bases from J; bases unmatched to any gene: 8. CDR3 length: 16 amino acids. Germline V lookup: CDR1 SGHRS, CDR2 YFSETQ. Full variable domain (outside the CDR3, taken from reference TRBV5-1 and TRBJ1-1): KAGVTQTPRYLIKTRGQQVTLSCSPISGHRSVSWYQQTPGQGLQFLFEYFSETQRNKGNFPGRFSGRQFSNSRSEMNVSTLELGDSALYLCASSLDPGGAGTEAFFGQGTRLTVV.